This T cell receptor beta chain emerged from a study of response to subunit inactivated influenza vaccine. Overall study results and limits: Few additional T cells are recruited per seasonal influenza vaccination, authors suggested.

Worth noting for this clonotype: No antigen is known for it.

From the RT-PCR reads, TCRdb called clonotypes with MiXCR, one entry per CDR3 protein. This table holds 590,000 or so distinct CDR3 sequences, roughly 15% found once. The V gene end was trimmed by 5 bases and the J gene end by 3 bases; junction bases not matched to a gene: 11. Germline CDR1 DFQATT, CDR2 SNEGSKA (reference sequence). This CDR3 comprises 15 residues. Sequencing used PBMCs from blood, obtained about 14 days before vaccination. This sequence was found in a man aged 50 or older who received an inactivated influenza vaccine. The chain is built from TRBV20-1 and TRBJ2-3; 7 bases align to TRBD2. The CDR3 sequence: CSALLGGRLTDTQYF. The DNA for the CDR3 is TGCAGTGCTCTACTCGGGGGGAGGCTAACAGATACGCAGTATTTT.